A single sample is the source of the 23 T cell receptor beta chains below, sequenced in a study of OX40 agonist ivuxolimab in advanced cancers. Method: immunoSEQ multiplex PCR; TCRdb's copy keeps in-frame clones and lacks some. This table has 90,000 to 150,000 clones, around 87% appearing once. Sequencing was performed on CD4+ or CD8+ T cells sorted from blood, taken in a trial of the OX40 agonist ivuxolimab. Every receptor here comes from an adult with an advanced solid tumor such as melanoma, head and neck, liver or kidney cancer.

The table lists this clone with a count of one. The chain couples TRBV7-9 to TRBJ2-7; 11 nucleotides align to TRBD2. The germline V gene encodes CDR1 SEHNR and CDR2 FQNEAQ (reference sequence). The CDR3 covers 14 residues. Trimming removed 3 bases from V and 6 bases from J; junction bases left unmatched: 4. In DNA form, the CDR3 reads TGTGCCAGCAGCTTTTATAGCGGGGGGGTCGAGCAGTACTTC. Protein: CASSFYSGGVEQYF.

The V and J genes are TRBV11-2 and TRBJ2-1, with D tentatively TRBD1 (6 bases). This CDR3 is 14 amino acids long. Germline CDR1 reads SGHAT; CDR2 reads FQNNGV. Trimming took 3 bases from V and 5 from J, leaving 11 bases between them. The CDR3 protein is CASSLSRDNNEQFF. The CDR3 DNA reads TGTGCCAGCAGCTTGAGCCGGGACAACAATGAGCAGTTCTTC.

V is TRBV5-1 and J is TRBJ2-7; TRBD1 is a possible D gene (5 bases). Germline V gene data show CDR1 as SGHRS and CDR2 as YFSETQ. V was cut by 0 bases and J by 5 bases, with 9 bases left in between. CDR3 size: 13 residues. The CDR3 bases are TGCGCCAGCAGCTTGGCCCCAGGGAACGAGCAGTACTTC. Translating it yields CASSLAPGNEQYF. Drawing the rest from reference TRBV5-1 and TRBJ2-7, the complete variable domain is KAGVTQTPRYLIKTRGQQVTLSCSPISGHRSVSWYQQTPGQGLQFLFEYFSETQRNKGNFPGRFSGRQFSNSRSEMNVSTLELGDSALYLCASSLAPGNEQYFGPGTRLTVT.

This clone was seen only a few times. The V gene is TRBV18, the J gene TRBJ2-3; no definite D call. Germline-derived CDR1 and CDR2 are KGHSH and LQKENI. The CDR3 is 14 residues long. V lost 4 bases to trimming and J lost 3 bases, with 11 bases between them. This chain's CDR3 is CASSLPDGTDTQYF. In DNA form, the CDR3 reads TGTGCCAGCTCACTACCGGACGGAACAGATACGCAGTATTTT.

The chain carries TRBV5-1 and TRBJ1-6; the D gene is possibly TRBD1 (6 bases). Deletions cut 2 bases from V and 7 bases from J, with 16 bases between. This CDR3 comprises 16 residues. The V gene's germline CDR1 is SGHRS and CDR2 YFSETQ. The CDR3 here is CASSFGTLVQNSPLHF. CDR3 sequence (DNA): TGCGCCAGCAGCTTTGGGACATTGGTACAGAATTCACCCCTCCACTTT.

This clone was picked up one time. V and J are TRBV4-2 and TRBJ2-7, with TRBD2 matching over 9 bases. The CDR3 runs 14 residues. Germline V gene sequence: CDR1 LGHNA, CDR2 YNFKEQ. Trimming removed 8 bases from V and 5 bases from J; junction bases left unmatched: 10. CDR3 nucleotide sequence: TGTGCCAGCGGGCAAGCGGGGGGCGGGCACGAGCAGTACTTC. It yields the protein CASGQAGGGHEQYF.

The chain uses TRBV15 and TRBJ2-3; 9 bases map to TRBD2. V dropped 5 bases and J dropped 3; count of bases not matched to a gene: 6. CDR1 is LNHNV, CDR2 YYDKDF, per germline (reference sequence). The CDR3 is made up of 15 amino acids. For the CDR3, the DNA is TGTGCCACCAGCCCACCGGGACTAGCAACAGATACGCAGTATTTT. Amino acids: CATSPPGLATDTQYF.

The V and J genes are TRBV28 and TRBJ1-5, with D possibly being TRBD1 (6 bases). This CDR3 comprises 15 residues. Germline lookup yields CDR1 MDHEN and CDR2 SYDVKM. Trimming shortened V by 2 bases and J by 7 bases, and 15 bases separated the two germline ends. In DNA, the CDR3 is TGTGCCAGCAGTTTAATTGGTCAGGGGACCCAGCCCCAGCATTTT. Amino acid sequence: CASSLIGQGTQPQHF. The entire variable domain, with the rest obtained from reference TRBV28 and TRBJ1-5, is as follows: DVKVTQSSRYLVKRTGEKVFLECVQDMDHENMFWYRQDPGLGLRLIYFSYDVKMKEKGDIPEGYSVSREKKERFSLILESASTNQTSMYLCASSLIGQGTQPQHFGDGTRLSIL.

The chain combines TRBV6-6 with TRBJ2-3; D may match TRBD1 or TRBD2 (6 bases each). CDR1 is MNHNY and CDR2 is SVGAGI in the germline V gene (reference sequence). Trimming took 6 bases from V and 4 from J, leaving 11 bases between them. The CDR3 has 13 amino acids. The CDR3 coding sequence is TGTGCCAGCAGGCCGGGGGCGTCAGATACGCAGTATTTT. This gives the protein CASRPGASDTQYF.

This rearrangement joins TRBV30 to TRBJ1-2; maybe TRBD1 (5 bases). Germline V gene sequence: CDR1 GTSNPN, CDR2 SVGIG (reference sequence). The CDR3 is made up of 14 amino acids. Trimming left V 4 bases short and J 8 bases short, with 20 bases between. CDR3 residues: CAWNLWGGTRGYTF. CDR3 DNA: TGTGCCTGGAATTTGTGGGGCGGGACGCGAGGCTACACCTTC.

The chain uses TRBV27 and TRBJ2-5, with a weak D call TRBD2 (7 bases). CDR1 is MNHEY, CDR2 SMNVEV, per germline (reference sequence). V lost 6 bases, J lost 3 bases, and 17 bases lay in between. CDR3 length equals 15 residues. DNA for the CDR3: TGTGCCAGCAGATTGCTGGGAGGGGGTAAAGAGACCCAGTACTTC. It is translated as CASRLLGGGKETQYF.

The CDR3 loop reads CASSSGARVLLYQPQHF. CDR3 DNA sequence: TGTGCCAGCAGCTCAGGGGCCCGAGTCCTGTTATATCAGCCCCAGCATTTT. The V gene is TRBV7-9, the J gene TRBJ1-5, with D tentatively TRBD1 (6 bases). Trimming left V 4 bases short and J 5 bases short, with 21 bases between. CDR3 size: 17 residues. CDR1 is SEHNR and CDR2 is FQNEAQ in the germline V gene (reference sequence).

The chain combines TRBV2 with TRBJ1-4; D not certain. V was pared by 3 bases and J by 0 bases, with 14 bases between. The V gene's germline CDR1 is SNHLY and CDR2 FYNNEI. This CDR3 is 17 amino acids long. CDR3 amino acids: CASSERGRVATNEKLFF. The CDR3 nucleotides read TGTGCCAGCAGTGAGAGAGGGCGAGTTGCAACTAATGAAAAACTGTTTTTT.

The chain carries TRBV7-3 and TRBJ2-7; D not resolved. Germline V gives CDR1 SGHTA, CDR2 FQGTGA. The length of the CDR3 is 14 residues. Trimming removed 5 bases from V and 4 bases from J, with 15 bases in between. CDR3 in DNA: TGTGCCAGCAGCCCCGGTCCGGCCTCGTACGAGCAGTACTTC. This codes for CASSPGPASYEQYF. The full variable domain, its missing parts supplied by reference TRBV7-3 and TRBJ2-7, is GAGVSQTPSNKVTEKGKYVELRCDPISGHTALYWYRQSLGQGPEFLIYFQGTGAADDSGLPNDRFFAVRPEGSVSTLKIQRTERGDSAVYLCASSPGPASYEQYFGPGTRLTVT.

V and J are TRBV27 and TRBJ2-2, with 10 bases matching TRBD2. Unmatched junction bases numbered 4, after V lost 2 bases and J lost 1 base. CDR1 is MNHEY, CDR2 SMNVEV, per germline (reference sequence). The CDR3 runs 17 residues. CDR3 coding DNA: TGTGCCAGCAGTTTAGGCCGACTAGCGGGGAACACCGGGGAGCTGTTTTTT. Translated, it gives CASSLGRLAGNTGELFF.

The rearrangement links TRBV18 to TRBJ1-5; D not certain. V was trimmed by 3 bases and J by 3 bases, leaving 9 bases between them. Germline lookup yields CDR1 KGHSH and CDR2 LQKENI. The CDR3 has 14 residues. CDR3 DNA sequence: TGTGCCAGCTCACCTGACCGAACCAATCAGCCCCAGCATTTT. This translates into CASSPDRTNQPQHF.

The chain uses TRBV7-6 and TRBJ2-7; 11 bases agree with TRBD2. Germline V CDR1 and CDR2: SGHVS, FNYEAQ. The CDR3 sequence is 16 residues long. Trimming took 5 bases from V and 6 from J; bases not matched to a gene: 12. The CDR3 DNA is TGTGCCAGCAGCCCCTGGATGAGTAGCGGGGGGGCCGAGCAGTACTTC. It specifies CASSPWMSSGGAEQYF.

The chain has TRBV9 and TRBJ1-2; the D is unclear. The V gene's germline CDR1 is SGDLS and CDR2 YYNGEE. This CDR3 is 13 amino acids long. V lost 0 bases, J lost 6 bases, and 9 bases lay in between. CDR3 region: CASSVGIGDGYTF. CDR3 nucleotide sequence: TGTGCCAGCAGCGTAGGAATCGGGGATGGCTACACCTTC. The entire variable domain, with the rest obtained from reference TRBV9 and TRBJ1-2, is as follows: DSGVTQTPKHLITATGQRVTLRCSPRSGDLSVYWYQQSLDQGLQFLIQYYNGEERAKGNILERFSAQQFPDLHSELNLSSLELGDSALYFCASSVGIGDGYTFGSGTRLTVV.

The chain recombines TRBV27 with TRBJ1-5, with unresolved D. Trimming stripped 5 bases from V and 10 bases from J, with 12 bases between. Germline V gives CDR1 MNHEY, CDR2 SMNVEV (reference sequence). This CDR3 spans 12 amino acids. The CDR3 DNA sequence: TGTGCCAGCAGTACGGCAGGTTACCCCCAGCATTTT. Residues: CASSTAGYPQHF.

The chain combines TRBV21-1 with TRBJ1-2; no check of the table's D call, TRBD1, against the DNA was made. TRBV21-1 has pseudogene status. The CDR3 is 13 residues long. The CDR3 reads CASSKQGVNGYTF. CDR3 nucleotide sequence: TGTGCCAGCAGCAAACAGGGGGTCAATGGCTACACCTTC.

The genes are TRBV15 and TRBJ2-3; no clear D. The V end lost 0 bases, the J end lost 6 bases, and 10 bases lay between the germline ends. Per the germline V gene, CDR1 is LNHNV and CDR2 is YYDKDF (reference sequence). The CDR3 has 14 residues. CDR3 nucleotide sequence: TGTGCCACCAGCAGAGATGGAGCTGCGGATACGCAGTATTTT. It specifies CATSRDGAADTQYF.

This clone was picked up one time. The V call is TRBV7-9, the J call TRBJ2-3; TRBD1 matches at 9 bases. Germline V gene lookup returns CDR1 SEHNR and CDR2 FQNEAQ (reference sequence). V dropped 6 bases and J dropped 6; count of bases not matched to a gene: 13. The CDR3 loop spans 16 amino acids. Here the CDR3 reads CASSIQGASWQDTQYF. The CDR3 coding sequence is TGTGCCAGCAGTATACAGGGGGCGTCCTGGCAGGATACGCAGTATTTT.

This sequence joins TRBV5-6 and TRBJ1-4, with D hard to call. CDR1 SGHDT and CDR2 YYEEEE come from the germline V gene. The CDR3 is 14 residues long. Trimming stripped 4 bases from V and 2 bases from J, with 9 bases between. The CDR3 reads CASSPVMTNEKLFF. In nucleotides, the CDR3 is TGTGCCAGCAGCCCGGTCATGACTAATGAAAAACTGTTTTTT.